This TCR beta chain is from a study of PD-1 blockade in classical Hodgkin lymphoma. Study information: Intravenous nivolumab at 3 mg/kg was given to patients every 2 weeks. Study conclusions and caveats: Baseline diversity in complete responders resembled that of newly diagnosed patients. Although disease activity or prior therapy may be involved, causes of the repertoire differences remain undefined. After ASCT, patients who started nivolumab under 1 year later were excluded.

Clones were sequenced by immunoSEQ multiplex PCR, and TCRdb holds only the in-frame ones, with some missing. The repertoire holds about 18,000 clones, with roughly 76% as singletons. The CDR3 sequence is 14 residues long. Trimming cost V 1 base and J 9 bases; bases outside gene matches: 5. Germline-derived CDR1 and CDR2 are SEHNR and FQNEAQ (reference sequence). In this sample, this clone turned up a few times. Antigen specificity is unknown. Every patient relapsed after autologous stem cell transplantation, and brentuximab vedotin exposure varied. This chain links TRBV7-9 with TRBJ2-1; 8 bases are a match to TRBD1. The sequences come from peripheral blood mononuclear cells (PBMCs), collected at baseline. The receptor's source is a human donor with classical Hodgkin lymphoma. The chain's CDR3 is CASSLVQGASEQFF. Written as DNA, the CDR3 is TGTGCCAGCAGCTTAGTCCAGGGGGCGTCTGAGCAGTTCTTC.